This TCR beta chain was documented in a study of blood T cell repertoires in COVID-19. Study information: Samples of COVID-19 (acute and convalescent) were obtained from the United States, Italy and Spain. T cells, B-cell-depleted T cells, or PBMCs supplied cDNA or gDNA.

The method was immunoSEQ multiplex PCR; TCRdb's version includes in-frame clones alone and lacks a portion of them. This sample has fewer than 150,000 clones, with around 85% found just once. V lost 6 bases and J 3 bases, leaving 8 bases between the germline ends. From germline, CDR1 is SQVTM and CDR2 ANQGSEA. The CDR3 loop spans 11 amino acids. Seattle patient enrollment occurred during active infection, with longitudinal follow-up thereafter. This sequence originates from a woman aged 60 to 75 with COVID-19, enrolled during active disease. The chain employs TRBV29-1 and TRBJ1-2; D gene ambiguous. Sample: peripheral blood. The DNA of the CDR3 is TGCAGCGTGGAGATAGACTATGGCTACACCTTC. The encoded protein is CSVEIDYGYTF.